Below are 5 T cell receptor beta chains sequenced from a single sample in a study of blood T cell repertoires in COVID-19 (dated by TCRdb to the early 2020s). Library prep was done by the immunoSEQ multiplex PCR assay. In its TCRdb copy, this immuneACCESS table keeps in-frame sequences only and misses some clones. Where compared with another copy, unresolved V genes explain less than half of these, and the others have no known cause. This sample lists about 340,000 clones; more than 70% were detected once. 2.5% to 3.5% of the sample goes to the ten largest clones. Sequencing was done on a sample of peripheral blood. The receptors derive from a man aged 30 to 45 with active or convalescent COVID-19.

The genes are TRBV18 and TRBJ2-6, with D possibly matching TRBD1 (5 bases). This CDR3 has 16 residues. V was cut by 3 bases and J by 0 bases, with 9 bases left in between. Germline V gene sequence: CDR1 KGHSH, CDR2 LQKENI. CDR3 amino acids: CASSPFDSSGANVLTF. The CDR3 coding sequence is TGTGCCAGCTCACCCTTTGACAGCTCTGGGGCCAACGTCCTGACTTTC.

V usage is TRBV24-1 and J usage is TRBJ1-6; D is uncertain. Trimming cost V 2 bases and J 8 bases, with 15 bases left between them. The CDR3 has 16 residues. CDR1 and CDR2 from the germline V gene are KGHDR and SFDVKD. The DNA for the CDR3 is TGTGCCACCAGTGATTCGCGGACGGGCGGGCATTCACCCCTCCACTTT. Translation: CATSDSRTGGHSPLHF.

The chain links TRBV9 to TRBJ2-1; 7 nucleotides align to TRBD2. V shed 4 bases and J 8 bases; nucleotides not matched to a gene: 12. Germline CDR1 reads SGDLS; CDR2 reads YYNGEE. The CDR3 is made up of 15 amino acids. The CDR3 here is CASSSQGGSMYEQFF. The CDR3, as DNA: TGTGCCAGCAGCTCCCAAGGCGGGAGTATGTATGAGCAGTTCTTC.

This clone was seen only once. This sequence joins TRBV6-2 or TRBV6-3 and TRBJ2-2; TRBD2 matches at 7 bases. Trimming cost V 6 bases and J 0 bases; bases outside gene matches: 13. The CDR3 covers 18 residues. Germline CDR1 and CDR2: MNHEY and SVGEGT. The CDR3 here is CASSTRASGSANTGELFF. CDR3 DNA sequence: TGTGCCAGCAGCACTAGGGCTAGCGGATCCGCGAACACCGGGGAGCTGTTTTTT.

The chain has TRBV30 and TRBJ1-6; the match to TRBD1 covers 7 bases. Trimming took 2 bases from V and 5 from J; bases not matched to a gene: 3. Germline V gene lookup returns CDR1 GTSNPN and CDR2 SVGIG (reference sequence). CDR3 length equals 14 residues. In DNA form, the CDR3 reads TGTGCCTGGAGTACAGGGACAGATAATTCACCCCTCCACTTT. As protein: CAWSTGTDNSPLHF.